What follows are 30 T cell receptor beta chains derived from one specimen sequenced in a study of T-cell reconstitution after alpha-beta-depleted transplantation in children. As it was prepared, the TCRbeta library received unique molecular identifiers. Via MiXCR, TCRdb re-called the PCR reads, giving one row per CDR3 protein. The table records 200,000 or so distinct CDR3 sequences, approximately 6.9% of them present only once. Sample: PBMCs, taken before TCRalphabeta/CD19-depleted stem cell transplant. The receptors come from a boy aged 2 to 10 with acute lymphoblastic leukemia, due to receive a stem cell transplant.

This clonotype was counted many times. The rearrangement links TRBV2 to TRBJ1-5; D not certain. This CDR3 region has 14 residues. Trimming shortened V by 1 base and J by 2 bases, and 6 bases separated the two germline ends. The V gene's germline CDR1 is SNHLY and CDR2 FYNNEI. The CDR3 DNA reads as TGTGCCAGCAGTGAAGGTCAGCGCAATCAGCCCCAGCATTTT. Its translation: CASSEGQRNQPQHF. The variable domain in full, completed from reference TRBV2 and TRBJ1-5, reads EPEVTQTPSHQVTQMGQEVILRCVPISNHLYFYWYRQILGQKVEFLVSFYNNEISEKSEIFDDQFSVERPDGSNFTLKIRSTKLEDSAMYFCASSEGQRNQPQHFGDGTRLSIL.

V and J are TRBV19 and TRBJ2-1; no firm D call. Trimming took off 1 base at V and 9 bases at J, with 16 bases between the two ends. Germline CDR1 is LNHDA and CDR2 is SQIVND (reference sequence). The CDR3 runs 15 residues. The CDR3 DNA follows: TGTGCCAGTAGTATAGTAAGGCAGGCAACGAGTGAGCAGTTCTTC. Protein product: CASSIVRQATSEQFF.

This clonotype was observed at least ten times. The chain joins TRBV3-1 to TRBJ2-7; perhaps TRBD1 as D (6 bases). The CDR3 spans 13 residues. Trimming stripped 3 bases from V and 4 bases from J, with 10 bases between. Germline loops: CDR1 LGHDT, CDR2 YNNKEL (reference sequence). The CDR3 DNA sequence: TGTGCCAGCAGCCATGGTAGGGGGTACGAGCAGTACTTC. Translated, it gives CASSHGRGYEQYF.

This clonotype has more than one count but fewer than ten. The rearrangement joins TRBV28 to TRBJ1-5, with D possibly TRBD1 on 5 matching bases. The germline V gene encodes CDR1 MDHEN and CDR2 SYDVKM. The CDR3 consists of 20 residues. With 6 bases removed from V and 0 bases from J, the gap between germline ends came to 27 bases. CDR3 DNA sequence: TGTGCCAGCAGCATCATCGGGGGGGGTGTTAAGACCTATAGCAATCAGCCCCAGCATTTT. It is translated as CASSIIGGGVKTYSNQPQHF. The full variable domain, completed using reference TRBV28 and TRBJ1-5, is DVKVTQSSRYLVKRTGEKVFLECVQDMDHENMFWYRQDPGLGLRLIYFSYDVKMKEKGDIPEGYSVSREKKERFSLILESASTNQTSMYLCASSIIGGGVKTYSNQPQHFGDGTRLSIL.

This clonotype occurred many times. The V and J genes are TRBV20-1 and TRBJ2-2; D may correspond to TRBD1 or TRBD2 (6 bases each). V lost 6 bases and J lost 4, with 12 bases in between. The CDR3 spans 13 residues. Germline V gene lookup returns CDR1 DFQATT and CDR2 SNEGSKA (reference sequence). CDR3 in DNA: TGCAGTGCATGGGGGGCCTCCACCGGGGAGCTGTTTTTT. Translated, it gives CSAWGASTGELFF.

The CDR3 sequence is CASSALAGGNNEQFF. DNA for the CDR3: TGTGCCAGCAGCGCTCTAGCGGGGGGTAACAATGAGCAGTTCTTC. The V call is TRBV7-8, the J call TRBJ2-1; 11 nucleotides match TRBD2. This CDR3 has 15 residues. V gave up 5 bases and J gave up 5 bases; unmatched junction bases: 5. In germline, CDR1 is SGHVS, CDR2 FQNEAQ.

There are many counts of this clonotype. J is TRBJ2-5 and V is TRBV28; D possibly uses TRBD1 or TRBD2 (5 bases each). V was trimmed by 1 base and J by 4 bases, leaving 7 bases between them. Germline CDR1 and CDR2: MDHEN and SYDVKM. The CDR3 is 13 amino acids. DNA of the CDR3: TGTGCCAGCAGTTTATTTGGGACAGAGACCCAGTACTTC. Translated: CASSLFGTETQYF.

A few counts support this clonotype. The V call is TRBV20-1, the J call TRBJ2-7, with D perhaps TRBD2 (5 bases). CDR1 is DFQATT and CDR2 is SNEGSKA in the germline V gene (reference sequence). The CDR3 is 13 residues long. V lost 0 bases and J 4 bases, leaving 10 bases between the germline ends. CDR3 bases: TGCAGTGCTAGAGATCTGAGGGCTTACGAGCAGTACTTC. Encoded protein: CSARDLRAYEQYF.

The V call is TRBV7-9, the J call TRBJ2-1; 9 bases agree with TRBD2. The CDR3 is made up of 15 amino acids. Per germline, CDR1 SEHNR and CDR2 FQNEAQ (reference sequence). V shed 0 bases and J 9 bases; nucleotides not matched to a gene: 6. The CDR3 region has the DNA TGTGCCAGCAGCTTAGCTAGCGGGAGTCTTGGTGAGCAGTTCTTC. This sequence encodes CASSLASGSLGEQFF.

In this sample, this clonotype turned up a few times. The CDR3 sequence: CASSLFPGTYEQYF. The CDR3 nucleotides read TGCGCCAGCAGCTTGTTTCCAGGCACCTACGAGCAGTACTTC. V is TRBV5-1 and J is TRBJ2-7; D gene uncertain. The V end was cut by 1 base, the J end by 2 bases, with 10 bases between. Germline CDR1 reads SGHRS; CDR2 reads YFSETQ. This CDR3 contains 14 residues.

The table lists this clonotype with a few counts. The rearrangement links TRBV15 to TRBJ2-5; D is possibly TRBD2 (6 bases). CDR3 length: 14 amino acids. Germline V lookup: CDR1 LNHNV, CDR2 YYDKDF (reference sequence). Trimming removed 3 bases at V and 0 bases at J, with 8 bases between. CDR3 nucleotide sequence: TGTGCCACCAGCAGGGGGGACTACCAAGAGACCCAGTACTTC. It codes for CATSRGDYQETQYF. The variable domain in full, completed from reference TRBV15 and TRBJ2-5, reads DAMVIQNPRYQVTQFGKPVTLSCSQTLNHNVMYWYQQKSSQAPKLLFHYYDKDFNNEADTPDNFQSRRPNTSFCFLDIRSPGLGDTAMYLCATSRGDYQETQYFGPGTRLLVL.

Many counts were recorded for this clonotype. The chain couples TRBV12-5 to TRBJ2-2; D may match TRBD1 or TRBD2 (5 bases each). CDR1 and CDR2 (germline): LGHNT, FRNRAP. The CDR3 spans 18 residues. Trimming stripped 2 bases from V and 0 bases from J, with 16 bases between. This chain's CDR3 is CASGLSGIGAPNTGELFF. DNA for the CDR3: TGTGCTAGTGGTTTGTCCGGGATTGGGGCCCCGAACACCGGGGAGCTGTTTTTT.

This clonotype was seen a few times. This may be a read error: a much more frequent sequence differs by one nucleotide. V and J are TRBV20-1 and TRBJ2-3, with 8 bases identical to TRBD2. CDR1 and CDR2 from the germline V gene are DFQATT and SNEGSKA (reference sequence). The V segment lost 5 bases and the J segment 4 bases; nucleotides outside the gene matches: 8. The CDR3 runs 14 residues. The DNA for the CDR3 is TGCAGTGCTGAAGGGCGGGGGGCGTCAGATACGCAGTATTTT. It translates to CSAEGRGASDTQYF.

There are many counts of this clonotype. This sequence joins TRBV6-2 or TRBV6-3 and TRBJ2-5, with 9 bases aligning to TRBD2. There are 18 residues in the CDR3. The ends lost 0 bases at V and 1 base at J; junction bases unmatched: 9. Germline CDR1 MNHEY, CDR2 SVGEGT. Here the CDR3 reads CASSYSALLAGLQETQYF. DNA for the CDR3: TGTGCCAGCAGTTACTCCGCCTTGCTAGCGGGGCTCCAAGAGACCCAGTACTTC.

The chain has TRBV5-1 and TRBJ1-4, with 9 positions matching TRBD1. The ends lost 4 bases at V and 6 bases at J; junction bases unmatched: 10. Germline-derived CDR1 and CDR2 are SGHRS and YFSETQ. This CDR3 is built from 16 residues. CDR3 DNA: TGCGCCAGCAGCACGGGGGGGACAGGGTACGATGAAAAACTGTTTTTT. Its protein is CASSTGGTGYDEKLFF.

This clonotype was seen many times. The V gene is TRBV28, the J gene TRBJ2-1; TRBD2 matches at 7 bases. The length of the CDR3 is 18 residues. Trimming at V came to 6 bases and at J to 10 bases, leaving 24 bases not matched to a gene. Germline CDR1 reads MDHEN; CDR2 reads SYDVKM. The CDR3: CASSLPPRLADHWGEQFF. The DNA for the CDR3 is TGTGCCAGCAGCCTCCCGCCACGGCTAGCGGACCATTGGGGGGAGCAGTTCTTC.

This clonotype was detected many times. This chain uses TRBV6-5 with TRBJ2-1; 11 bases agree with TRBD2. The ends lost 2 bases at V and 3 bases at J; junction bases unmatched: 0. This CDR3 has 15 amino acids. CDR1 MNHEY and CDR2 SVGAGI come from the germline V gene. The CDR3 spells CASSYGTSGYNEQFF. In DNA form, the CDR3 reads TGTGCCAGCAGTTACGGGACTAGCGGCTACAATGAGCAGTTCTTC.

This clonotype was observed a handful of times. The chain employs TRBV5-6 and TRBJ2-4; perhaps TRBD2 as D (5 bases). Germline V gene sequence: CDR1 SGHDT, CDR2 YYEEEE. CDR3 length: 15 amino acids. The V end was cut by 0 bases, the J end by 7 bases, with 14 bases between. This CDR3 reads CASSLDVATGNIQYF. CDR3 nucleotides: TGTGCCAGCAGCTTGGATGTCGCGACGGGGAACATTCAGTACTTC.

This clonotype was counted ten times or more. The CDR3 bases are TGTGCCACCGCGGATTGGACCCCGGGGGGCCCTGAAAAACTGTTTTTT. Encoded protein: CATADWTPGGPEKLFF. This sequence joins TRBV12-3 or TRBV12-4 and TRBJ1-4; the D gene is possibly TRBD1 (6 bases). The CDR3 sequence is 16 residues long. V was pared by 10 bases and J by 7 bases, with 25 bases between.

This clonotype was recorded at least ten times. The rearrangement links TRBV12-3 or TRBV12-4 to TRBJ2-5; 8 bases line up with TRBD2. The CDR3 has 16 amino acids. The V and J ends lost 3 bases and 0 bases, in that order; junction bases with no gene match: 6. The CDR3 region has the DNA TGTGCCAGCAGTTTCTCGGCTAGCGGGTACCAAGAGACCCAGTACTTC. Protein: CASSFSASGYQETQYF.

At least ten counts were recorded for this clonotype. CDR3 in amino acids: CASSDLGTGAYEQYF. CDR3 bases: TGTGCCAGCAGCGACTTGGGGACGGGAGCCTACGAGCAGTACTTC. The genes are TRBV28 and TRBJ2-7; D may be TRBD2 (6 bases). The V gene lost 6 bases and the J gene lost 2 bases, with 17 bases spanning the gap. This CDR3 has 15 amino acids. CDR1 MDHEN and CDR2 SYDVKM come from the germline V gene.

This clonotype appeared many times. This chain joins TRBV6-2 or TRBV6-3 and TRBJ1-1; a possible D gene is TRBD1 (5 bases). Trimming took off 6 bases at V and 6 bases at J, with 17 bases between the two ends. Germline-derived CDR1 and CDR2 are MNHEY and SVGEGT. The CDR3 is 14 residues long. CDR3 region: CASSAGRVVSEAFF. The CDR3 bases are TGTGCCAGCAGCGCCGGCAGGGTGGTTTCTGAAGCTTTCTTT.

This clonotype was counted only a few times. This chain uses TRBV7-2 with TRBJ1-2; D uncertain. This CDR3 has 10 residues. The germline V gene has CDR1 SGHTA and CDR2 FQGNSA. Trimming removed 6 bases at V and 6 bases at J, with 5 bases between. The DNA of the CDR3 is TGTGCCAGCAGGGGAGATGGCTACACCTTC. Its translation: CASRGDGYTF.

This clonotype was recorded at least ten times. This rearrangement joins TRBV7-2 to TRBJ2-7; 9 nucleotides line up with TRBD1. The CDR3 length is 14 residues. Germline lookup yields CDR1 SGHTA and CDR2 FQGNSA. V lost 4 bases, J lost 2 bases, and 3 bases stayed unmatched. CDR3: CASSYGTGPYEQYF. Here the CDR3 DNA reads TGTGCCAGCAGCTACGGGACAGGGCCCTACGAGCAGTACTTC.

In this sample, this clonotype turned up many times. This chain uses TRBV12-3 or TRBV12-4 with TRBJ1-1; D gene uncertain. The CDR3 consists of 13 residues. Trimming left V 7 bases short and J 1 base short, with 10 bases between. The CDR3 DNA reads as TGTGCCAGCAAAGGTGTCGGGAACACTGAAGCTTTCTTT. Amino acid sequence: CASKGVGNTEAFF.

This clonotype occurred many times. V gene TRBV3-1 combines with J gene TRBJ2-3; no clear D. Looked up from germline, CDR1 is LGHDT and CDR2 is YNNKEL (reference sequence). V lost 1 base and J lost 0, with 17 bases in between. CDR3 length: 18 residues. CDR3 protein: CASSQVPSWGSSTDTQYF. The CDR3 coding sequence is TGTGCCAGCAGCCAAGTCCCCTCGTGGGGATCTAGCACAGATACGCAGTATTTT.

The sample holds many counts of this clonotype. V is TRBV5-1 and J is TRBJ2-1; 7 nucleotides align to TRBD2. After removal of 3 bases from V and 3 bases from J, the junction contained 15 bases not matched to a gene. CDR3 size: 18 residues. The germline V gene has CDR1 SGHRS and CDR2 YFSETQ. The DNA of the CDR3 is TGCGCCAGCAGCTGGGACGGACGACTAGCCGTGAGCTACAATGAGCAGTTCTTC. This translates into CASSWDGRLAVSYNEQFF.

The table lists this clonotype with a few counts. The gene calls are TRBV7-2 and TRBJ2-1, with 9 positions matching TRBD2. CDR1 and CDR2 from the germline V gene are SGHTA and FQGNSA. The CDR3 extends over 14 amino acids. J gave up 7 bases and V 4 bases, and 5 bases lay outside the gene matches. The CDR3, as DNA: TGTGCCAGCAGCTCCGGGACTAGCCTAAATGAGCAGTTCTTC. Translation gives CASSSGTSLNEQFF. Using reference TRBV7-2 and TRBJ2-1 for the parts outside the CDR3, the full variable domain is GAGVSQSPSNKVTEKGKDVELRCDPISGHTALYWYRQSLGQGLEFLIYFQGNSAPDKSGLPSDRFSAERTGGSVSTLTIQRTQQEDSAVYLCASSSGTSLNEQFFGPGTRLTVL.

This clonotype was seen at least ten times. The chain links TRBV28 to TRBJ2-5; D unclear. The CDR3 covers 12 residues. V gave up 5 bases and J gave up 5 bases, with 9 bases separating them. Per the germline V gene, CDR1 is MDHEN and CDR2 is SYDVKM. CDR3 nucleotides: TGTGCCAGCAGTCACCTGGGCGAGACCCAGTACTTC. Translated: CASSHLGETQYF.

This clonotype appeared many times. This chain joins TRBV12-3 or TRBV12-4 and TRBJ2-1; D tentatively reads TRBD1 or TRBD2 (5 bases each). This CDR3 contains 16 residues. V lost 3 bases and J lost 8, with 20 bases in between. The CDR3 coding sequence is TGTGCCAGCAGTTTGTCCCCGGGACCCATCATGCATGAGCAGTTCTTC. Translating gives CASSLSPGPIMHEQFF.